This TCR beta chain was observed in a study of radiation and T cells in renal cell carcinoma. Repertoires were generated with immunoSEQ multiplex PCR, while TCRdb's copy carries only in-frame clones and drops some. The profile covers about 77,000 clones, with less than 85% appearing a single time and roughly 2.2% taken by the ten largest. In regard to this clone: Its antigen is unidentified.

Study findings and constraints: No pretreatment tumor biopsies were available for baseline clonotypes.

Time point of the sample: blood 4 weeks post-SBRT, at nephrectomy. Treatment described: 15 Gy SBRT to primary tumor, nephrectomy 4 weeks later. Sequences were derived from blood, sampled from a patient whose treatment included radiotherapy and nephrectomy. The sequence was collected from a woman aged 55-75 years with renal cell carcinoma.

CDR3 nucleotides: TGCGCCAGCAGCCTGAGTCCGGACACCGGGGAGCTGTTTTTT. Translation gives CASSLSPDTGELFF. The chain joins TRBV5-1 to TRBJ2-2; no firm D call. The CDR3 is 14 amino acids. V dropped 4 bases and J dropped 3 bases, with 10 bases sitting between them. Germline V lookup: CDR1 SGHRS, CDR2 YFSETQ. Drawing the rest from reference TRBV5-1 and TRBJ2-2, the complete variable domain is KAGVTQTPRYLIKTRGQQVTLSCSPISGHRSVSWYQQTPGQGLQFLFEYFSETQRNKGNFPGRFSGRQFSNSRSEMNVSTLELGDSALYLCASSLSPDTGELFFGEGSRLTVL.